The next 31 T cell receptor beta chains were all read from a single sample in a study of Ad26.COV2.S vaccination and SARS-CoV-2 variants. Indicated treatment: roughly 18 received Ad26.COV2.S at low or high dose, single or two shots; 5 received placebo; per-sample allocation not given. Samples analyzed were those drawn on day 63 after the first vaccine or placebo injection. TCRdb keeps only in-frame clones here, not all; method: immunoSEQ multiplex PCR. The sample contains about 480,000 clones, approximately 90% of which appear only once. The source material was peripheral blood, sampled in a trial of Ad26.COV2.S vaccine versus placebo. The receptor source for this set is a person aged 18-65 years who received the Ad26.COV2.S COVID-19 vaccine or a placebo.

The chain recombines TRBV14 with TRBJ2-5, with D perhaps matching TRBD2 (5 bases). Germline lookup yields CDR1 SGHDN and CDR2 FVKESK. This CDR3 is 15 amino acids long. The V end was cut by 4 bases, the J end by 7 bases, with 19 bases between. The CDR3 DNA reads TGTGCCAGCAGCCTCCTGCGGGCGGCAGTTGGGACCCAGTACTTC. It encodes CASSLLRAAVGTQYF.

The chain recombines TRBV15 with TRBJ1-5; no definite D call. V dropped 1 base and J dropped 0 bases, with 4 bases sitting between them. The CDR3 extends over 14 amino acids. CDR1 is LNHNV and CDR2 is YYDKDF in the germline V gene (reference sequence). CDR3 sequence: CATSRGYSNQPQHF. CDR3 coding DNA: TGTGCCACCAGCAGAGGGTATAGCAATCAGCCCCAGCATTTT.

The V call is TRBV24-1, the J call TRBJ1-2; 8 bases line up with TRBD1. The germline gives CDR1 KGHDR, CDR2 SFDVKD. The CDR3 runs to 16 residues. V was pared by 2 bases and J by 4 bases, with 8 bases of the junction left unmatched. CDR3 nucleotide sequence: TGTGCCACCAGTGATTCCTCGGCAGGGGGCGTCTATGGCTACACCTTC. It is translated as CATSDSSAGGVYGYTF.

This clone was seen only a few times. The sample holds other DNA sequences that translate to the same CDR3. The V and J genes are TRBV7-2 and TRBJ1-5, with 7 bases lining up with TRBD1. Germline V CDR1 and CDR2: SGHTA, FQGNSA. The CDR3 has 13 residues. J lost 5 bases, V lost 5 bases, and 3 bases had no gene match. The CDR3 DNA follows: TGTGCCAGCAGCATCAGGGGGGATCAGCCCCAGCATTTT. Translation gives CASSIRGDQPQHF. Variable domain in full (rest from reference TRBV7-2 and TRBJ1-5): GAGVSQSPSNKVTEKGKDVELRCDPISGHTALYWYRQSLGQGLEFLIYFQGNSAPDKSGLPSDRFSAERTGGSVSTLTIQRTQQEDSAVYLCASSIRGDQPQHFGDGTRLSIL.

The V gene is TRBV6-1, the J gene TRBJ2-7; D remains ambiguous. V was cut by 2 bases and J by 1 base, with 12 bases left in between. The germline V gene encodes CDR1 MNHNS and CDR2 SASEGT. This CDR3 has 15 amino acids. CDR3 bases: TGTGCCAGCAGTGAAAGAGGCGAAGCTTCCTACGAGCAGTACTTC. Translated, it gives CASSERGEASYEQYF.

The chain employs TRBV28 and TRBJ1-2; 9 positions agree with TRBD1. The length of the CDR3 is 15 residues. Germline V gene data show CDR1 as MDHEN and CDR2 as SYDVKM. J was trimmed by 5 bases and V by 5 bases; bases with no gene match: 9. CDR3 DNA sequence: TGTGCCAGCAGTCCCCCAGCTGACAGGGGGTATGGCTACACCTTC. It specifies CASSPPADRGYGYTF.

The J gene is TRBJ1-4, the V gene TRBV3-1 (or the pseudogene TRBV3-2); D is undetermined. The V gene's germline CDR1 is LGHDT and CDR2 YNNKEL (reference sequence). There are 16 residues in the CDR3. Trimming stripped 3 bases from V and 2 bases from J, with 13 bases between. For the CDR3, the DNA is TGTGCCAGCAGCCAGCGCAGGTCATTCACTAATGAAAAACTGTTTTTT. Its protein product is CASSQRRSFTNEKLFF.

V and J are TRBV21-1 and TRBJ2-5. TRBV21-1 is tagged as a pseudogene. The CDR3 spans 14 residues. The CDR3 DNA is TGTGCCAGCAGCAAAGCGGGTCTACAAGAGACCCAGTACTTC. This sequence encodes CASSKAGLQETQYF.

This chain joins TRBV6-6 and TRBJ2-2; D is possibly TRBD1 or TRBD2 (5 bases each). The germline V gene encodes CDR1 MNHNY and CDR2 SVGAGI (reference sequence). The CDR3 extends over 15 amino acids. The V and J ends lost 3 bases and 0 bases respectively, with 8 bases between them. CDR3 region: CASSYVGPNTGELFF. DNA for the CDR3: TGTGCCAGCAGTTATGTGGGACCGAACACCGGGGAGCTGTTTTTT.

The chain combines TRBV19 with TRBJ2-7; 8 bases align to TRBD1. J was trimmed by 4 bases and V by 5 bases; bases with no gene match: 7. Per the germline V gene, CDR1 is LNHDA and CDR2 is SQIVND (reference sequence). The CDR3 is made up of 14 amino acids. DNA for the CDR3: TGTGCCAGTAGTCGAACAGGGGGAGTATACGAGCAGTACTTC. Its protein is CASSRTGGVYEQYF.

The chain has TRBV7-9 and TRBJ2-7, with a possible D match to TRBD1 (6 bases). V was shortened by 5 bases and J by 3 bases, with 11 bases between the two germline ends. CDR1 and CDR2 from the germline V gene are SEHNR and FQNEAQ (reference sequence). This CDR3 contains 13 residues. In DNA, the CDR3 is TGTGCCAGCAGCATCAGGGGTCTCTACGAGCAGTACTTC. Protein sequence: CASSIRGLYEQYF.

The chain joins TRBV11-2 to TRBJ1-2; 7 nucleotides align to TRBD1. With V trimmed by 6 bases and J by 5 bases, 18 bases remained unmatched. This CDR3 has 17 amino acids. Germline values: CDR1 SGHAT, CDR2 FQNNGV. CDR3 nucleotides: TGTGCCAGCAGTCGACAGGGCAAGAACCTTCCACCTTATGGCTACACCTTC. It is translated as CASSRQGKNLPPYGYTF.

This sequence joins TRBV7-8 and TRBJ2-7, with 9 bases lining up with TRBD2. Germline CDR1 is SGHVS and CDR2 is FQNEAQ. The V gene end was trimmed by 1 base and the J gene end by 0 bases; junction bases not matched to a gene: 4. The CDR3 is 16 residues long. The CDR3 loop reads CASSLGAGGLSYEQYF. The CDR3 DNA is TGTGCCAGCAGCTTAGGGGCGGGAGGGCTCTCCTACGAGCAGTACTTC.

The CDR3 loop reads CASSFPHGGGGNYEQYF. The DNA of the CDR3 is TGTGCCAGCAGCTTCCCCCACGGGGGGGGAGGGAACTACGAGCAGTACTTC. The genes are TRBV7-2 and TRBJ2-7; 8 bases fit TRBD2. The CDR3 has 17 amino acids. Germline assignment: CDR1 SGHTA and CDR2 FQGNSA. The ends lost 3 bases at V and 3 bases at J; junction bases unmatched: 13.

The rearrangement uses TRBV19 and TRBJ2-3; 7 bases agree with TRBD1. The germline CDR1 and CDR2 sequences are LNHDA and SQIVND (reference sequence). The CDR3 consists of 15 residues. Germline trimming cut 2 bases from V and 2 bases from J; bases unmatched to any gene: 4. The CDR3 DNA reads as TGTGCCAGTAGTATATGGACAGGATCCACAGATACGCAGTATTTT. Amino acid sequence: CASSIWTGSTDTQYF. Filled out from reference TRBV19 and TRBJ2-3, the complete variable domain reads DGGITQSPKYLFRKEGQNVTLSCEQNLNHDAMYWYRQDPGQGLRLIYYSQIVNDFQKGDIAEGYSVSREKKESFPLTVTSAQKNPTAFYLCASSIWTGSTDTQYFGPGTRLTVL.

This clone was found once. The gene calls are TRBV3-1 (or the pseudogene TRBV3-2) and TRBJ1-3, with D unclear. Germline V gives CDR1 LGHDT, CDR2 YNNKEL (reference sequence). The germline V and J ends were trimmed by 4 bases and 4 bases, with 17 bases remaining between them. This CDR3 is 16 amino acids long. The CDR3 loop reads CASSRRLAGVGNTIYF. The CDR3 region has the DNA TGTGCCAGCAGCCGACGCCTGGCCGGGGTCGGAAACACCATATATTTT.

The gene calls are TRBV19 and TRBJ1-2, with 12 bases that match TRBD1. Germline CDR1 and CDR2: LNHDA and SQIVND (reference sequence). The CDR3 covers 16 residues. With 1 base clipped from V and 5 bases from J, the junction kept 5 bases outside the gene matches. The CDR3 region is CASSIAGQGAIYGYTF. The CDR3 region has the DNA TGTGCCAGTAGTATAGCGGGACAGGGGGCCATTTATGGCTACACCTTC.

The rearrangement links TRBV11-1 to TRBJ2-7; weak D call: TRBD1 (6 bases). V was cut by 0 bases and J by 5 bases, with 14 bases left in between. The germline CDR1 and CDR2 sequences are SGHAT and FQDESV (reference sequence). The CDR3 loop spans 15 amino acids. In DNA form, the CDR3 reads TGTGCCAGCAGCTTAGCGAGGCAGGGGATAGACGAGCAGTACTTC. Translating it yields CASSLARQGIDEQYF. Full variable domain (rest looked up from reference TRBV11-1 and TRBJ2-7): EAEVAQSPRYKITEKSQAVAFWCDPISGHATLYWYRQILGQGPELLVQFQDESVVDDSQLPKDRFSAERLKGVDSTLKIQPAELGDSAMYLCASSLARQGIDEQYFGPGTRLTVT.

In its sample, this clone was seen once. This chain connects TRBV24-1 to TRBJ1-3; the match to TRBD1 covers 7 bases. Germline lookup yields CDR1 KGHDR and CDR2 SFDVKD. The CDR3 totals 14 residues. J gave up 4 bases and V 5 bases, and 4 bases lay outside the gene matches. CDR3 sequence (DNA): TGTGCCACCAGTGCGGGACAGTTGGGAAACACCATATATTTT. It encodes CATSAGQLGNTIYF.

This clone was observed once. The chain is built from TRBV29-1 and TRBJ2-7; 11 nucleotides align to TRBD2. CDR1 is SQVTM and CDR2 is ANQGSEA in the germline V gene. V was clipped by 4 bases and J by 0 bases; unmatched bases: 8. The CDR3 runs 16 residues. CDR3 bases: TGCAGCGTTGCATCGGCTAGCGGGAGGTCCTCCTACGAGCAGTACTTC. The encoded protein is CSVASASGRSSYEQYF.

The chain links TRBV19 to TRBJ2-2, with 7 bases fitting TRBD1. Germline-derived CDR1 and CDR2 are LNHDA and SQIVND (reference sequence). The CDR3 covers 16 residues. V shed 5 bases and J 0 bases; nucleotides not matched to a gene: 6. Here the CDR3 DNA reads TGTGCCAGTAGTTTACGGACAGGACCGAACACCGGGGAGCTGTTTTTT. Protein: CASSLRTGPNTGELFF.

CDR3 sequence reads: CASRAGTTDTDTQYF. For the CDR3, the DNA is TGTGCCAGCAGGGCCGGGACAACCGACACAGATACGCAGTATTTT. The chain employs TRBV9 and TRBJ2-3; D may be TRBD1 (6 bases). Trimming took 5 bases from V and 2 from J, leaving 15 bases between them. The germline CDR1 and CDR2 sequences are SGDLS and YYNGEE. This CDR3 region has 15 residues.

This chain joins TRBV29-1 and TRBJ1-1, with D possibly TRBD1 on 6 matching bases. The V gene's germline CDR1 is SQVTM and CDR2 ANQGSEA. Trimming left V 6 bases short and J 1 base short, with 6 bases between. The CDR3 length is 11 residues. CDR3 in amino acids: CSVGQNTEAFF. The CDR3 DNA reads as TGCAGCGTGGGACAGAACACTGAAGCTTTCTTT.

The V call is TRBV5-1, the J call TRBJ2-3, with D unclear. V lost 2 bases and J 3 bases, leaving 13 bases between the germline ends. From germline, CDR1 is SGHRS and CDR2 YFSETQ. This CDR3 region has 15 residues. DNA of the CDR3: TGCGCCAGCAGCTTTTCCCTTGGGTCGACAGATACGCAGTATTTT. This encodes CASSFSLGSTDTQYF. Full variable domain (rest looked up from reference TRBV5-1 and TRBJ2-3): KAGVTQTPRYLIKTRGQQVTLSCSPISGHRSVSWYQQTPGQGLQFLFEYFSETQRNKGNFPGRFSGRQFSNSRSEMNVSTLELGDSALYLCASSFSLGSTDTQYFGPGTRLTVL.

This clone was recorded only once. V is TRBV28 and J is TRBJ2-3; 9 bases align to TRBD1. V was pared by 6 bases and J by 6 bases, with 4 bases of the junction left unmatched. The CDR3 covers 13 residues. The germline CDR1 and CDR2 sequences are MDHEN and SYDVKM. The DNA for the CDR3 is TGTGCCAGCAGCACAGGGGGCCTGGATACGCAGTATTTT. Translating it yields CASSTGGLDTQYF.

The gene calls are TRBV2 and TRBJ1-2, with D possibly TRBD1 on 6 matching bases. This CDR3 has 14 residues. From germline, CDR1 is SNHLY and CDR2 FYNNEI. Trimming stripped 8 bases from V and 14 bases from J, with 27 bases between. The CDR3 coding sequence is TGTGCCAGCCATCCCGAGGGGGGGGGCGCTCCCGTGACCTTC. The encoded protein is CASHPEGGGAPVTF.

The chain links TRBV28 to TRBJ1-3, with a tentative D call TRBD1 (5 bases). Germline V gene lookup returns CDR1 MDHEN and CDR2 SYDVKM. The V end lost 5 bases, the J end lost 6 bases, and 14 bases lay between the germline ends. The CDR3 is 14 amino acids. The CDR3 sequence is CASSAGFVENTIYF. For the CDR3, the DNA is TGTGCCAGCAGTGCAGGGTTTGTGGAAAACACCATATATTTT.

This clone appeared once. V is TRBV28 and J is TRBJ2-1; 8 bases map to TRBD1. Germline V lookup: CDR1 MDHEN, CDR2 SYDVKM. CDR3 length: 16 residues. The trim removed 4 bases at V and 1 base at J, leaving 6 bases unmatched. CDR3 sequence reads: CASSSSTGASYNEQFF. The CDR3 coding sequence is TGTGCCAGCAGTTCCTCGACAGGGGCGTCCTACAATGAGCAGTTCTTC.

The chain employs TRBV28 and TRBJ1-5, with D unresolved. This CDR3 comprises 14 residues. The V gene's germline CDR1 is MDHEN and CDR2 SYDVKM. Trimming stripped 2 bases from V and 5 bases from J, with 10 bases between. CDR3 DNA sequence: TGTGCCAGCAGTTTAGAAGGCAGCCATCAGCCCCAGCATTTT. Protein sequence: CASSLEGSHQPQHF.

The chain has TRBV7-3 and TRBJ2-3, with TRBD2 as a possible D gene (6 bases). The CDR3 contains 14 residues. From germline, CDR1 is SGHTA and CDR2 FQGTGA. The V and J ends lost 3 bases and 5 bases respectively, with 12 bases between them. This chain's CDR3 is CASSLGLKGDTQYF. CDR3 nucleotide sequence: TGTGCCAGCAGCTTGGGACTGAAGGGAGATACGCAGTATTTT.

J is TRBJ2-7 and V is TRBV27; the D is unclear. Germline CDR1 is MNHEY and CDR2 is SMNVEV (reference sequence). With 5 bases removed from V and 3 bases from J, the gap between germline ends came to 11 bases. This CDR3 has 13 amino acids. In DNA, the CDR3 is TGTGCCAGCAGTCCCGGCAGAAACTACGAGCAGTACTTC. This codes for CASSPGRNYEQYF.